The next 22 T cell receptor beta chains were all read from a single sample in a study of ipilimumab plus nivolumab after autologous stem cell transplantation. This table comes from immunoSEQ multiplex PCR, and its TCRdb copy is limited to in-frame clones, with some not included. In the table there are some 41,000 clones, over 90% of which are singletons. Sequencing used PBMCs, obtained in a trial of ipilimumab plus nivolumab as post-transplant consolidation. Receptors originate from a male donor with multiple myeloma.

The chain uses TRBV10-3 and TRBJ2-6; D is undetermined. V dropped 2 bases and J dropped 4 bases, with 6 bases sitting between them. Germline CDR1 reads ENHRY; CDR2 reads SYGVKD. The CDR3 length is 14 residues. CDR3 region: CAISEREGANVLTF. CDR3 nucleotide sequence: TGTGCCATCAGTGAGAGGGAAGGGGCCAACGTCCTGACTTTC.

This chain uses TRBV11-2 with TRBJ2-1, with 9 bases fitting TRBD2. The CDR3 is 16 amino acids. V shed 3 bases, J shed 7 bases, and the junction held 10 bases outside the gene matches. The germline V gene has CDR1 SGHAT and CDR2 FQNNGV. CDR3 in DNA: TGTGCCAGCAGCTTTATTAGCGGGAGAAGGGGTAATGAGCAGTTCTTC. It is translated as CASSFISGRRGNEQFF.

J is TRBJ2-5 and V is TRBV4-1; tentatively, D is TRBD1 (6 bases). Germline CDR1 is MGHRA and CDR2 is YSYEKL. The V end was cut by 2 bases, the J end by 1 base, with 11 bases between. The CDR3 has 15 amino acids. The CDR3 DNA reads TGCGCCAGCAGCCAACCGGGACACTCCCAAGAGACCCAGTACTTC. As protein: CASSQPGHSQETQYF.

The chain carries TRBV7-3 and TRBJ2-7; tentatively, D is TRBD1 (6 bases). Germline loops: CDR1 SGHTA, CDR2 FQGTGA. V was clipped by 5 bases and J by 3 bases, with 17 bases between them. This CDR3 comprises 15 residues. This chain's CDR3 is CASSPGPGQVYEQYF. CDR3 coding DNA: TGTGCCAGCAGCCCCGGTCCGGGACAAGTCTACGAGCAGTACTTC. Drawing the rest from reference TRBV7-3 and TRBJ2-7, the complete variable domain is GAGVSQTPSNKVTEKGKYVELRCDPISGHTALYWYRQSLGQGPEFLIYFQGTGAADDSGLPNDRFFAVRPEGSVSTLKIQRTERGDSAVYLCASSPGPGQVYEQYFGPGTRLTVT.

This rearrangement joins TRBV5-8 to TRBJ2-1, with D possibly matching TRBD1 (7 bases). The CDR3 sequence is 15 residues long. V dropped 2 bases and J dropped 0 bases, with 9 bases sitting between them. The germline V gene has CDR1 SGHTS and CDR2 YDEGEE. CDR3 residues: CASSFQGGSYNEQFF. In DNA form, the CDR3 reads TGTGCCAGCAGCTTTCAGGGGGGCTCCTACAATGAGCAGTTCTTC.

This chain joins TRBV5-1 and TRBJ1-1; D gene ambiguous. Trimming took 2 bases from V and 1 from J, leaving 9 bases between them. CDR1 is SGHRS and CDR2 is YFSETQ in the germline V gene. The CDR3 has 14 amino acids. CDR3 in amino acids: CASSFVLPNTEAFF. DNA for the CDR3: TGCGCCAGCAGCTTTGTGTTACCGAACACTGAAGCTTTCTTT.

V gene TRBV15 combines with J gene TRBJ1-5, with D unclear. Trimming took 8 bases from V and 5 from J, leaving 7 bases between them. Germline V lookup: CDR1 LNHNV, CDR2 YYDKDF (reference sequence). There are 11 residues in the CDR3. The CDR3 sequence is CATGHYQPQHF. CDR3 in DNA: TGTGCCACCGGGCACTATCAGCCCCAGCATTTT.

The chain recombines TRBV5-1 with TRBJ2-5; TRBD2 is a possible D gene (6 bases). Trimming removed 4 bases from V and 1 base from J, with 8 bases in between. This CDR3 is 13 amino acids long. Germline V gene sequence: CDR1 SGHRS, CDR2 YFSETQ. The CDR3, as DNA: TGCGCCAGCAGCCCCGGGGGCCAAGAGACCCAGTACTTC. Translation gives CASSPGGQETQYF.

The chain is built from TRBV28 and TRBJ1-4; D not resolved. Trimming removed 6 bases from V and 4 bases from J, with 6 bases in between. Germline-derived CDR1 and CDR2 are MDHEN and SYDVKM. CDR3 size: 12 residues. In DNA form, the CDR3 reads TGTGCCAGCAGAGGTGATAATGAAAAACTGTTTTTT. This codes for CASRGDNEKLFF.

The chain is built from TRBV18 and TRBJ2-5; TRBD2 is a possible D gene (6 bases). The CDR3 is 13 amino acids. The germline V gene has CDR1 KGHSH and CDR2 LQKENI. V lost 2 bases, J lost 5 bases, and 9 bases lay in between. CDR3 nucleotide sequence: TGTGCCAGCTCACCAGGGAGCGGGGAGACCCAGTACTTC. It codes for CASSPGSGETQYF.

The J gene is TRBJ2-7, the V gene TRBV10-3, with 7 bases that match TRBD2. The junction had 10 bases not matched to a gene; V was cut back by 5 bases and J by 6 bases. This CDR3 has 14 amino acids. From germline, CDR1 is ENHRY and CDR2 SYGVKD. The CDR3 spells CAISSSGSWVEQYF. The CDR3 DNA reads TGTGCCATCAGTTCTAGCGGATCATGGGTCGAGCAGTACTTC.

The chain employs TRBV7-3 and TRBJ2-3; perhaps D is TRBD1 or TRBD2 (5 bases each). CDR1 is SGHTA, CDR2 FQGTGA, per germline. The CDR3 is 15 amino acids. V was cut by 2 bases and J by 3 bases, with 12 bases left in between. CDR3 amino acids: CASSLSPGRTDTQYF. CDR3 DNA sequence: TGTGCCAGCAGCTTATCGCCGGGGCGTACAGATACGCAGTATTTT.

This rearrangement joins TRBV7-3 to TRBJ2-5; 9 bases are a match to TRBD2. The CDR3 runs 14 residues. The junction had 5 bases not matched to a gene; V was cut back by 5 bases and J by 4 bases. Germline loops: CDR1 SGHTA, CDR2 FQGTGA. CDR3 loop: CASSLGTSIETQYF. The DNA of the CDR3 is TGTGCCAGCAGCCTGGGGACTAGCATAGAGACCCAGTACTTC.

This chain joins TRBV9 and TRBJ2-7; TRBD2 agrees at 10 bases. Losses at the gene ends were 4 bases for V and 3 bases for J; bases not matched to a gene: 4. The germline V gene encodes CDR1 SGDLS and CDR2 YYNGEE. The CDR3 covers 14 residues. The CDR3, as DNA: TGTGCCAGCAGCCCAAGGACTAGCGGCTACGAGCAGTACTTC. This sequence encodes CASSPRTSGYEQYF.

V usage is TRBV5-8 and J usage is TRBJ1-2; perhaps TRBD1 as D (6 bases). The CDR3 is 13 residues long. CDR1 and CDR2 (germline): SGHTS, YDEGEE. With 4 bases removed from V and 5 bases from J, the gap between germline ends came to 12 bases. CDR3: CASSITGSYGYTF. The CDR3 region has the DNA TGTGCCAGCAGCATAACAGGGTCTTATGGCTACACCTTC.

CDR3 region: CASRRTGSDYEQYF. CDR3 coding DNA: TGTGCCAGCAGGCGGACAGGGAGTGACTACGAGCAGTACTTC. V is TRBV5-6 and J is TRBJ2-7; 8 bases fit TRBD1. V trimming: 5 bases; J trimming: 3 bases; junction bases outside the gene matches: 7. Germline V gene sequence: CDR1 SGHDT, CDR2 YYEEEE. There are 14 residues in the CDR3.

The rearrangement links TRBV11-2 to TRBJ2-2; maybe TRBD1 (6 bases). The germline CDR1 and CDR2 sequences are SGHAT and FQNNGV. V lost 6 bases to trimming and J lost 0 bases, with 17 bases between them. This CDR3 comprises 17 residues. The DNA for the CDR3 is TGTGCCAGCAGACGACTTTCAGGGGCGGCGAACACCGGGGAGCTGTTTTTT. It specifies CASRRLSGAANTGELFF.

The rearrangement joins TRBV5-6 to TRBJ2-7; D is unresolved. The CDR3 spans 12 residues. V was clipped by 3 bases and J by 3 bases, with 7 bases between them. CDR1 is SGHDT and CDR2 is YYEEEE in the germline V gene. The CDR3 protein is CASSSEYYEQYF. In nucleotides, the CDR3 is TGTGCCAGCAGCTCCGAGTACTACGAGCAGTACTTC.

This clone was recorded a few times. The chain uses TRBV4-1 and TRBJ2-7, with TRBD1 as a possible D gene (5 bases). Germline CDR1 and CDR2: MGHRA and YSYEKL. This CDR3 is built from 15 residues. Trimming pared 2 bases from V and 2 bases from J, leaving 13 bases between. CDR3 in amino acids: CASSQSPQGTYEQYF. The CDR3 nucleotides read TGCGCCAGCAGCCAATCTCCTCAGGGAACCTACGAGCAGTACTTC.

The rearrangement links TRBV2 to TRBJ2-7; 10 bases align to TRBD1. V dropped 6 bases and J dropped 3; count of bases not matched to a gene: 5. The CDR3 has 14 residues. Germline V CDR1 and CDR2: SNHLY, FYNNEI. The CDR3 DNA follows: TGTGCCAGCAGCGAGTGGGACAGGGGCTACGAGCAGTACTTC. This sequence encodes CASSEWDRGYEQYF. The whole variable domain, remainder taken from reference TRBV2 and TRBJ2-7, is EPEVTQTPSHQVTQMGQEVILRCVPISNHLYFYWYRQILGQKVEFLVSFYNNEISEKSEIFDDQFSVERPDGSNFTLKIRSTKLEDSAMYFCASSEWDRGYEQYFGPGTRLTVT.

V and J are TRBV15 and TRBJ2-7, with TRBD2 identical over 8 bases. Looked up from germline, CDR1 is LNHNV and CDR2 is YYDKDF (reference sequence). The CDR3 is made up of 15 amino acids. Trimming removed 1 base from V and 5 bases from J; junction bases left unmatched: 7. CDR3 amino acids: CATSRVPGGPHEQYF. The DNA for the CDR3 is TGTGCCACCAGCAGAGTACCGGGAGGGCCCCACGAGCAGTACTTC.

This clone was seen a single time. This rearrangement joins TRBV2 to TRBJ1-3; D ambiguous. The germline V gene has CDR1 SNHLY and CDR2 FYNNEI. V lost 4 bases and J lost 4, with 5 bases in between. The CDR3 spans 12 residues. The CDR3, as DNA: TGTGCCAGCAGTGTAGGCGGAAACACCATATATTTT. Protein sequence: CASSVGGNTIYF.